This passage covers 11 T cell receptor beta chains from one sample sequenced in a study of CD8+CD57+ T cells in acquired aplastic anemia. Sequencing involved patients with CD8+CD57+ cell expansion previously shown by flow cytometry. According to the study, genomic DNA was the template for TCR beta VDJ and CDR3 profiling. TCRdb reprocessed the reads via MiXCR and lists one record per CDR3 protein. This sample carries approximately 150,000 distinct CDR3 sequences, around 48% of them seen once, and the ten largest clones take approximately 1%. Sequenced input: sorted CD4+, CD8+, or CD8+CD57+ T cells (not recorded which) from PBMCs. The receptors come from a human donor with aplastic anemia.

The chain uses TRBV5-6 and TRBJ2-1; TRBD2 matches at 13 bases. This CDR3 spans 15 amino acids. Germline V gene data show CDR1 as SGHDT and CDR2 as YYEEEE. V lost 4 bases to trimming and J lost 9 bases; unmatched junction nucleotides: 7. CDR3 loop: CASSLLAGGPGEQFF. CDR3 sequence (DNA): TGTGCCAGCAGCCTACTAGCGGGGGGGCCGGGTGAGCAGTTCTTC. The variable domain in full, with the rest retrieved from reference TRBV5-6 and TRBJ2-1, is DAGVTQSPTHLIKTRGQQVTLRCSPKSGHDTVSWYQQALGQGPQFIFQYYEEEERQRGNFPDRFSGHQFPNYSSELNVNALLLGDSALYLCASSLLAGGPGEQFFGPGTRLTVL.

V is TRBV7-2 and J is TRBJ1-2, with 8 bases aligning to TRBD1. The CDR3 extends over 13 amino acids. Per the germline V gene, CDR1 is SGHTA and CDR2 is FQGNSA. The V segment lost 9 bases and the J segment 4 bases; nucleotides outside the gene matches: 7. The CDR3 region is CASAPGGGYGYTF. CDR3 nucleotides: TGTGCCAGTGCCCCAGGGGGCGGCTATGGCTACACCTTC.

The CDR3 reads CASTRKAGDPYEQYF. DNA for the CDR3: TGTGCCAGCACCAGAAAGGCAGGGGACCCCTACGAGCAGTACTTC. The chain carries TRBV2 and TRBJ2-7; tentative D call: TRBD1 (6 bases). The CDR3 is 15 residues long. Germline lookup yields CDR1 SNHLY and CDR2 FYNNEI. Trimming stripped 7 bases from V and 2 bases from J, with 18 bases between.

This clonotype was recorded many times. The gene calls are TRBV6-5 and TRBJ1-2, with TRBD1 identical over 7 bases. The ends lost 2 bases at V and 4 bases at J; junction bases unmatched: 4. This CDR3 has 14 amino acids. CDR1 is MNHEY and CDR2 is SVGAGI in the germline V gene. The CDR3 reads CASSYATGIYGYTF. For the CDR3, the DNA is TGTGCCAGCAGTTACGCGACAGGGATCTATGGCTACACCTTC.

The rearrangement links TRBV6-5 to TRBJ2-1; 7 nucleotides align to TRBD1. The CDR3 length is 12 residues. V dropped 7 bases and J dropped 7; count of bases not matched to a gene: 4. Germline assignment: CDR1 MNHEY and CDR2 SVGAGI. The CDR3 sequence: CASTGQANEQFF. The CDR3 DNA follows: TGTGCCAGCACCGGACAGGCGAATGAGCAGTTCTTC.

This clonotype was found many times. This chain joins TRBV10-3 and TRBJ2-1; D is possibly TRBD1 (5 bases). Germline assignment: CDR1 ENHRY and CDR2 SYGVKD. The length of the CDR3 is 17 residues. V was shortened by 0 bases and J by 1 base, with 13 bases between the two germline ends. The CDR3 here is CAISESLGRGSYNEQFF. CDR3 nucleotides: TGTGCCATCAGTGAGTCGCTGGGGCGTGGTTCCTACAATGAGCAGTTCTTC.

This chain uses TRBV19 with TRBJ1-2; 7 bases line up with TRBD1. Germline CDR1 LNHDA, CDR2 SQIVND (reference sequence). V was pared by 5 bases and J by 5 bases, with 11 bases of the junction left unmatched. The CDR3 is made up of 15 amino acids. This chain's CDR3 is CASSPRGDSFYGYTF. The CDR3 region has the DNA TGTGCCAGTAGTCCCCGGGGGGACAGCTTTTATGGCTACACCTTC.

This chain uses TRBV7-3 with TRBJ1-1; TRBD1 is a possible D gene (5 bases). Trimming pared 5 bases from V and 8 bases from J, leaving 15 bases between. From germline, CDR1 is SGHTA and CDR2 FQGTGA. CDR3 length: 13 amino acids. The CDR3 protein is CASSQIAGAEAFF. CDR3 in DNA: TGTGCCAGCAGCCAAATAGCCGGGGCCGAAGCTTTCTTT.

In the case of this clonotype: A much more abundant neighbour one base away suggests this may be a read error. V is TRBV6-1 and J is TRBJ2-7; D gene ambiguous. The germline CDR1 and CDR2 sequences are MNHNS and SASEGT. The CDR3 loop spans 11 amino acids. Written as DNA, the CDR3 is TGTGCCAGCAGTCCCATCTACGAGCGGTACTTC. Translated, it gives CASSPIYERYF.

This chain uses TRBV20-1 with TRBJ2-7; 7 bases are a match to TRBD1. The J segment lost 5 bases and the V segment lost 2 bases, leaving 12 bases of the junction unmatched. CDR3 length: 15 amino acids. Germline CDR1 is DFQATT and CDR2 is SNEGSKA (reference sequence). The CDR3 protein is CSARSWGRQGHEQYF. The CDR3 DNA sequence: TGCAGTGCTAGATCGTGGGGGAGACAGGGCCACGAGCAGTACTTC.

With respect to this clonotype: At one boundary the junction diverges from the germline segment, which might be a read error. The chain links TRBV10-3 to TRBJ2-6, with 8 bases aligning to TRBD1. The germline gives CDR1 ENHRY, CDR2 SYGVKD. The CDR3 contains 18 residues. The CDR3 region has the DNA TGTGCCAGCAGTGAGTCGGGACAGGTAGTCTCTGGGGCCAACGTCCTGACTTTC. Protein: CASSESGQVVSGANVLTF.